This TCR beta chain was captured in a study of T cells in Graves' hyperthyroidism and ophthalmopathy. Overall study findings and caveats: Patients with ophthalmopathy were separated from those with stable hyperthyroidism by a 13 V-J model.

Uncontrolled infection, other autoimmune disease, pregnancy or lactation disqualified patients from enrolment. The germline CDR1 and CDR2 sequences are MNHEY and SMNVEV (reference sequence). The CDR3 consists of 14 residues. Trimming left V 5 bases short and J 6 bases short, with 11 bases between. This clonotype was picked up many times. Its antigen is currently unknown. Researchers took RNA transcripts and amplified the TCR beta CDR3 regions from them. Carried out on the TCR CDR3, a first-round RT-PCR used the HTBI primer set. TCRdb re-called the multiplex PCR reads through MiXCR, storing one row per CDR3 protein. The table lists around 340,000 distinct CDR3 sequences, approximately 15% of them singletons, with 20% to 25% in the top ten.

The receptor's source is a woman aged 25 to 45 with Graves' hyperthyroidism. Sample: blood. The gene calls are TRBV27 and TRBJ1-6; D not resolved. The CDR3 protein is CASSPTPANSPLHF. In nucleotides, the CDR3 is TGTGCCAGCAGTCCAACCCCAGCTAATTCACCCCTCCACTTT.